This section outlines one T cell receptor (beta chain) sequence together with its context. The sample comes from a study of blood T cell repertoires in COVID-19. Across the study: Whether acute or convalescent, the COVID-19 samples came from the United States, Italy and Spain. Nucleic acid was either cDNA or gDNA, and it came from T cells, B-cell-depleted T cells, or PBMCs.

Original processing notes: Reference gene primer amplification yielded estimated nucleated cell counts. Method: immunoSEQ multiplex PCR; TCRdb's copy keeps in-frame clones and lacks some. The V and J calls and clone size come from that table; D and trimming were worked out from the DNA. The repertoire includes about 89,000 clones, approximately 81% of them detected once, and about 10% sits in the top ten. What was sequenced was peripheral blood. The clonotype originates from a woman older than 75 with acute or convalescent COVID-19.

CDR3 sequence reads: CASSIKGAEQFF. In DNA, the CDR3 is TGTGCCAGTAGTATTAAGGGGGCTGAGCAGTTCTTC. The chain carries TRBV19 and TRBJ2-1; TRBD1 aligns across 7 bases. After removal of 3 bases from V and 9 bases from J, the junction contained 2 bases not matched to a gene. Germline V CDR1 and CDR2: LNHDA, SQIVND (reference sequence). The CDR3 is 12 amino acids.